This T cell receptor beta chain was recovered during a study of blood T cell repertoires in COVID-19. Looking at the study overall: There were acute and convalescent COVID-19 samples, and they came from the United States, Italy and Spain.

Membership in each cohort depended on participant-reported clinical history. Trimming removed 5 bases from V and 7 bases from J, with 18 bases in between. Germline values: CDR1 LNHDA, CDR2 SQIVND (reference sequence). This CDR3 has 15 residues. Assay: immunoSEQ multiplex PCR; the TCRdb copy retains only in-frame clones and omits some. Among some 220,000 clones listed, roughly nine tenths were seen once. This chain joins TRBV19 and TRBJ2-1, with TRBD2 as a possible D gene (5 bases). The sequence was collected from a woman in her forties or fifties in a cohort exposed to, infected with or recovered from COVID-19 (not recorded which). Sample: PBMCs or T cells enriched from blood (not recorded which). The CDR3 here is CASSADSLGMNEQFF. CDR3 DNA sequence: TGTGCCAGTAGTGCGGACTCTTTAGGAATGAATGAGCAGTTCTTC.